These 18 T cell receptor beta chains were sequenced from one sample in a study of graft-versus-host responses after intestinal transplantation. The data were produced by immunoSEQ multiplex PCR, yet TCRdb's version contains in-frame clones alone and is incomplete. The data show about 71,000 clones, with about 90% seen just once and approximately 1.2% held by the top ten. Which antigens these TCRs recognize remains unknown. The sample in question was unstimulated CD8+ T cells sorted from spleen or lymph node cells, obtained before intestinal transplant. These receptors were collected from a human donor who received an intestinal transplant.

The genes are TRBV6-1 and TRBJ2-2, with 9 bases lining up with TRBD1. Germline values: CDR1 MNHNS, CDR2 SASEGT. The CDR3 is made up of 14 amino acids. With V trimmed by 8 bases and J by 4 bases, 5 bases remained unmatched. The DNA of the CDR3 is TGTGCCAGCCGAACGGGACAGGGCACCGGGGAGCTGTTTTTT. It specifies CASRTGQGTGELFF.

The CDR3: CASSPTIQFTENTEAFF. In DNA form, the CDR3 reads TGTGCCAGCAGCCCAACCATACAATTCACAGAGAACACTGAAGCTTTCTTT. This chain links TRBV5-5 with TRBJ1-1; D remains ambiguous. The CDR3 is 17 amino acids. Germline lookup yields CDR1 SGHKS and CDR2 YYEKEE (reference sequence). V was clipped by 4 bases and J by 1 base, with 20 bases between them.

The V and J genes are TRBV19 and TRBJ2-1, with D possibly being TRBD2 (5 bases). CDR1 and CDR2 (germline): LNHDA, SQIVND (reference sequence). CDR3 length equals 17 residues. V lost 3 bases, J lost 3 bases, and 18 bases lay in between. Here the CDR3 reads CASSIPGLTSVYNEQFF. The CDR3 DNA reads TGTGCCAGTAGTATCCCCGGACTCACGTCGGTCTACAATGAGCAGTTCTTC.

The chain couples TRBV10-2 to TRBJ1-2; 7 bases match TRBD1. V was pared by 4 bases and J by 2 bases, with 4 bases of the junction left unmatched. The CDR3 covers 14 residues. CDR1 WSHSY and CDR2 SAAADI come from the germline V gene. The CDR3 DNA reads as TGCGCCAGCAGTGGGGACAGTCCAAACTATGGCTACACCTTC. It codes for CASSGDSPNYGYTF.

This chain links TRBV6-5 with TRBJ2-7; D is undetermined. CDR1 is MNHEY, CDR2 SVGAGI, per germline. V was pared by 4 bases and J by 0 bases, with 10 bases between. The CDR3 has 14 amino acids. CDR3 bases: TGTGCCAGCAGTTTCGAGGAGAACTCCTACGAGCAGTACTTC. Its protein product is CASSFEENSYEQYF.

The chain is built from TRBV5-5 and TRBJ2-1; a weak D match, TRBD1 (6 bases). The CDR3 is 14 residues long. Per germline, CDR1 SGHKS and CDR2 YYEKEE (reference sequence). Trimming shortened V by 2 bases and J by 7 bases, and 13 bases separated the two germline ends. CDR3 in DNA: TGTGCCAGCAGCTTTGCAGGGGCTGGGAATGAGCAGTTCTTC. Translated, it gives CASSFAGAGNEQFF.

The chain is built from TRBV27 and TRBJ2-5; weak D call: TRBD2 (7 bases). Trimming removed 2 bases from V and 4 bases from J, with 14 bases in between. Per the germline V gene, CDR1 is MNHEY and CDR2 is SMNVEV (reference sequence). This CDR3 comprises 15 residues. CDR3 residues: CASSLGGAEVETQYF. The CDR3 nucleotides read TGTGCCAGCAGTTTAGGGGGGGCAGAAGTAGAGACCCAGTACTTC.

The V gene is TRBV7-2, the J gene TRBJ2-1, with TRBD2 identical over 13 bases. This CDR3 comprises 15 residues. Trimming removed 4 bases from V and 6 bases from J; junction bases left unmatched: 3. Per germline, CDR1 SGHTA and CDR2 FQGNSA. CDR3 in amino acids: CASSSLAGGVNEQFF. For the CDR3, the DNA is TGTGCCAGCAGCTCACTAGCGGGGGGGGTCAATGAGCAGTTCTTC.

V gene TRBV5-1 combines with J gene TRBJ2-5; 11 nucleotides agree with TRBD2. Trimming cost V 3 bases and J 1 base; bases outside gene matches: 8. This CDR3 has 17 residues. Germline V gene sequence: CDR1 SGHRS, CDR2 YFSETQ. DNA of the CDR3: TGCGCCAGCAGCTGGGACCCGGGACTAGCGGTCCAAGAGACCCAGTACTTC. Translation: CASSWDPGLAVQETQYF.

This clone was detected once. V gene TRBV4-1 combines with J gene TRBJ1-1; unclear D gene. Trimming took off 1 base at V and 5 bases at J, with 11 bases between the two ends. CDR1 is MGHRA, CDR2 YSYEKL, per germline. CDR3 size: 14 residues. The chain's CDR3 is CASSQGAAGTEAFF. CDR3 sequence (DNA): TGCGCCAGCAGCCAAGGGGCTGCGGGGACTGAAGCTTTCTTT.

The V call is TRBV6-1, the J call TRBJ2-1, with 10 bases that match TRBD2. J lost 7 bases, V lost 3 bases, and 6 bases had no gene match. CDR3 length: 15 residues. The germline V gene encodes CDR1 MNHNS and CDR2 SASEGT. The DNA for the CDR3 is TGTGCCAGCAGTGAGAGTCTAGCGGGGGCGAATGAGCAGTTCTTC. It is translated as CASSESLAGANEQFF.

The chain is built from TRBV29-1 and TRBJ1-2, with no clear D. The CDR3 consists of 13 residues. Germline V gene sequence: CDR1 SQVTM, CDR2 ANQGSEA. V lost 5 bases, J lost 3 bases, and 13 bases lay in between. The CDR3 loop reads CSVPKALDYGYTF. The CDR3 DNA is TGCAGCGTTCCCAAGGCACTAGACTATGGCTACACCTTC.

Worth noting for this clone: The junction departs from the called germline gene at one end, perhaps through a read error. The CDR3 sequence: CASSLGGGQHF. The CDR3 DNA sequence: TGCGCCAGCAGCTTGGGAGGGGGACAGCACTTC. The chain joins TRBV5-1 to TRBJ2-7; 7 bases line up with TRBD1. Germline loops: CDR1 SGHRS, CDR2 YFSETQ. The CDR3 length is 11 residues.

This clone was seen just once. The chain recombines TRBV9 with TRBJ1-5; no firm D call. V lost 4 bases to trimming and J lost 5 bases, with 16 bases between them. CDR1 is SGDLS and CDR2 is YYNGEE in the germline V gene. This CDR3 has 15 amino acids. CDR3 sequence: CASSPSGREDQPQHF. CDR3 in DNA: TGTGCCAGCAGCCCAAGCGGTAGAGAAGATCAGCCCCAGCATTTT. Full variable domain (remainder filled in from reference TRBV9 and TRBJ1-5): DSGVTQTPKHLITATGQRVTLRCSPRSGDLSVYWYQQSLDQGLQFLIQYYNGEERAKGNILERFSAQQFPDLHSELNLSSLELGDSALYFCASSPSGREDQPQHFGDGTRLSIL.

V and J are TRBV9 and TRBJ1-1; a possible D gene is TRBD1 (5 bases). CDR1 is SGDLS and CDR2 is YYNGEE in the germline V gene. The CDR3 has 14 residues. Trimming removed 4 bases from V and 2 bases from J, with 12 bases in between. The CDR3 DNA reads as TGTGCCAGCAGCCCCCGGGGGGGTAACACTGAAGCTTTCTTT. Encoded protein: CASSPRGGNTEAFF. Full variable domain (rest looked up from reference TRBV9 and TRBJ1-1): DSGVTQTPKHLITATGQRVTLRCSPRSGDLSVYWYQQSLDQGLQFLIQYYNGEERAKGNILERFSAQQFPDLHSELNLSSLELGDSALYFCASSPRGGNTEAFFGQGTRLTVV.

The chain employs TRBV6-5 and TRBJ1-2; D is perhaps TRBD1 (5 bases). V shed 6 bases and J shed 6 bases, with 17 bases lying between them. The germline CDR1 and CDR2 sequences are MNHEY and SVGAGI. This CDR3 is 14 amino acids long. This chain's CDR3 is CASSPGPGVNGYTF. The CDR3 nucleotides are TGTGCCAGCAGCCCGGGCCCGGGGGTGAATGGCTACACCTTC.

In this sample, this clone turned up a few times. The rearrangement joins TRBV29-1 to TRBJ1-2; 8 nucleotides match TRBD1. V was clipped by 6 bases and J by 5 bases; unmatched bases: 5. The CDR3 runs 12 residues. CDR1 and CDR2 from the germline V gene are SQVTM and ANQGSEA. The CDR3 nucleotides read TGCAGCGTCCCCGACAGGGGATATGGCTACACCTTC. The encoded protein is CSVPDRGYGYTF.

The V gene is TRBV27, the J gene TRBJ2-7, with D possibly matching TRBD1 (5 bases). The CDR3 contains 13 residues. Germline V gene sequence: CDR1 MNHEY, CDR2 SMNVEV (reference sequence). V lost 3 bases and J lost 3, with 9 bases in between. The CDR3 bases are TGTGCCAGCAGTTTGCAGGGCTACTACGAGCAGTACTTC. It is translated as CASSLQGYYEQYF.